These 9 T cell receptor beta chains were sequenced from one sample in a study of T cells in lung cancer brain metastases. The protocol was immunoSEQ multiplex PCR, while the TCRdb copy is restricted to in-frame clones and leaves out a portion. The table records roughly 5,000 clones, 84% of them present only once. The source material was tumor tissue from the primary lung tumor. The receptor set was obtained from a woman aged 50 to 60 with non-small cell lung cancer.

This rearrangement joins TRBV4-2 to TRBJ2-1; TRBD2 matches at 7 bases. The CDR3 covers 15 residues. Germline trimming cut 4 bases from V and 6 bases from J; bases unmatched to any gene: 9. Germline V gives CDR1 LGHNA, CDR2 YNFKEQ. The CDR3 DNA follows: TGTGCCAGCAGCCTAACCTCCAGCGGGGTCAATGAGCAGTTCTTC. Translating gives CASSLTSSGVNEQFF.

This chain links TRBV30 with TRBJ2-7; no definite D call. CDR1 is GTSNPN and CDR2 is SVGIG in the germline V gene (reference sequence). The ends were cut back, 5 bases at V and 3 bases at J, with 11 bases in the middle. The CDR3 runs to 12 residues. The CDR3 sequence is CAWAVISYEQYF. For the CDR3, the DNA is TGTGCCTGGGCCGTGATAAGCTACGAGCAGTACTTC.

The V gene is TRBV7-2, the J gene TRBJ2-2; tentative D call: TRBD1 (6 bases). Germline V gene data show CDR1 as SGHTA and CDR2 as FQGNSA. V was shortened by 4 bases and J by 3 bases, with 9 bases between the two germline ends. This CDR3 is built from 14 residues. The CDR3 DNA is TGTGCCAGCAGCTGGGACACTTACACCGGGGAGCTGTTTTTT. This translates into CASSWDTYTGELFF.

The chain joins TRBV4-2 to TRBJ2-7; 9 bases agree with TRBD2. CDR3 size: 17 residues. The V gene end was trimmed by 0 bases and the J gene end by 4 bases; junction bases not matched to a gene: 10. The germline V gene has CDR1 LGHNA and CDR2 YNFKEQ. The CDR3 nucleotides are TGTGCCAGCAGCCAAGATTTCGGTAGTAGCGGGAGATACGAGCAGTACTTC. This encodes CASSQDFGSSGRYEQYF.

This clone came up a few times. The chain is built from TRBV7-8 and TRBJ1-1; 8 bases match TRBD1. The CDR3 length is 13 residues. The germline CDR1 and CDR2 sequences are SGHVS and FQNEAQ. The V segment lost 2 bases and the J segment 11 bases; nucleotides outside the gene matches: 7. The CDR3 loop reads CASSLSPGTGAFF. Here the CDR3 DNA reads TGTGCCAGCAGCTTATCCCCAGGGACAGGCGCTTTCTTT.

Sample share makes this clone large. The genes are TRBV25-1 and TRBJ2-5; D might be TRBD2 (7 bases). V was clipped by 4 bases and J by 5 bases, with 11 bases between them. CDR1 is MGHDK and CDR2 is SYGVNS in the germline V gene. The CDR3 is 13 residues long. The CDR3, as DNA: TGTGCCAGCAGTGTGGGGGGGCGTGAGACCCAGTACTTC. Translated, it gives CASSVGGRETQYF. Drawing the rest from reference TRBV25-1 and TRBJ2-5, the complete variable domain is EADIYQTPRYLVIGTGKKITLECSQTMGHDKMYWYQQDPGMELHLIHYSYGVNSTEKGDLSSESTVSRIRTEHFPLTLESARPSHTSQYLCASSVGGRETQYFGPGTRLLVL.

J is TRBJ1-1 and V is TRBV18; D gene unclear. This CDR3 is 13 amino acids long. V lost 3 bases and J lost 5, with 10 bases in between. Germline values: CDR1 KGHSH, CDR2 LQKENI. CDR3 protein: CASSPGEATEAFF. For the CDR3, the DNA is TGTGCCAGCTCACCCGGGGAGGCTACTGAAGCTTTCTTT.

The J gene is TRBJ2-7, the V gene TRBV14; D perhaps matches TRBD2 (5 bases). This CDR3 spans 14 amino acids. The V and J ends lost 3 bases and 0 bases respectively, with 9 bases between them. Germline V gene data show CDR1 as SGHDN and CDR2 as FVKESK. CDR3 amino acids: CASSQRANSYEQYF. Here the CDR3 DNA reads TGTGCCAGCAGCCAGCGGGCTAACTCCTACGAGCAGTACTTC.

V is TRBV5-1 and J is TRBJ1-4; 7 bases map to TRBD1. Per the germline V gene, CDR1 is SGHRS and CDR2 is YFSETQ. V shed 6 bases and J 8 bases; nucleotides not matched to a gene: 13. The CDR3 is 15 amino acids. The DNA for the CDR3 is TGCGCCAGCAACCCGACAGGGAATCGGGGGGAAAAACTGTTTTTT. It specifies CASNPTGNRGEKLFF.